The 9 T cell receptor beta chains in this list originate from one sample, sequenced in a study of blood T cell repertoires in COVID-19. The data were produced by immunoSEQ multiplex PCR, yet TCRdb's version contains in-frame clones alone and is incomplete. Among approximately 140,000 clones, 85% to 90% were seen once, and the ten largest hold roughly 18%. Sequencing was carried out using peripheral blood. These receptors were collected from a man aged 50 to 59 with active or convalescent COVID-19.

The rearrangement links TRBV10-3 to TRBJ1-1; 12 bases match TRBD1. The CDR3 consists of 16 residues. Germline V lookup: CDR1 ENHRY, CDR2 SYGVKD. Trimming at V came to 6 bases and at J to 2 bases, leaving 7 bases not matched to a gene. The CDR3 bases are TGTGCCATCAGCCCTGGGACAGGGGGCTTAAACACTGAAGCTTTCTTT. Translating it yields CAISPGTGGLNTEAFF.

The genes are TRBV21-1 and TRBJ2-7; the table's D call of TRBD2 was not tested on the DNA. TRBV21-1 is given as a pseudogene. The CDR3 has 16 residues. The CDR3 here is CASRNEGHSAGYEQYF. The CDR3 DNA reads as TGTGCCAGCAGAAACGAGGGCCACTCGGCGGGCTACGAGCAGTACTTC.

This chain links TRBV2 with TRBJ1-5; perhaps TRBD1 as D (6 bases). V lost 4 bases and J 0 bases, leaving 13 bases between the germline ends. The germline V gene encodes CDR1 SNHLY and CDR2 FYNNEI. This CDR3 spans 16 amino acids. CDR3 DNA: TGTGCCAGCAGTGGGTCACAGGGTATTAGCAATCAGCCCCAGCATTTT. Its protein product is CASSGSQGISNQPQHF.

The rearrangement joins TRBV11-3 to TRBJ2-1, with 11 bases aligning to TRBD2. CDR3 length equals 15 residues. Germline assignment: CDR1 SGHNT and CDR2 YENEEA. Trimming at V came to 4 bases and at J to 6 bases, leaving 5 bases not matched to a gene. The CDR3 coding sequence is TGTGCCAGCAGCTCTACTAGCGGGAGTGGCAATGAGCAGTTCTTC. Protein product: CASSSTSGSGNEQFF. Using reference TRBV11-3 and TRBJ2-1 for the parts outside the CDR3, the full variable domain is EAGVVQSPRYKIIEKKQPVAFWCNPISGHNTLYWYLQNLGQGPELLIRYENEEAVDDSQLPKDRFSAERLKGVDSTLKIQPAELGDSAVYLCASSSTSGSGNEQFFGPGTRLTVL.

The chain joins TRBV7-9 to TRBJ1-6; TRBD1 matches at 7 bases. Per germline, CDR1 SEHNR and CDR2 FQNEAQ (reference sequence). The J segment lost 10 bases and the V segment lost 5 bases, leaving 5 bases of the junction unmatched. The CDR3 consists of 13 residues. The CDR3 protein is CASSRGQNSPLHF. The DNA for the CDR3 is TGTGCCAGCAGCCGGGGACAGAACTCACCCCTCCACTTT.

This chain links TRBV2 with TRBJ2-5; TRBD1 is a possible D gene (6 bases). The CDR3 sequence is 16 residues long. Trimming removed 9 bases at V and 9 bases at J, with 29 bases between. Looked up from germline, CDR1 is SNHLY and CDR2 is FYNNEI. CDR3: CARTGSNRVAVRSQYF. The CDR3 nucleotides are TGTGCCAGAACCGGTTCTAACAGGGTGGCGGTCAGGTCCCAGTACTTC. The entire variable domain, with the rest obtained from reference TRBV2 and TRBJ2-5, is as follows: EPEVTQTPSHQVTQMGQEVILRCVPISNHLYFYWYRQILGQKVEFLVSFYNNEISEKSEIFDDQFSVERPDGSNFTLKIRSTKLEDSAMYFCARTGSNRVAVRSQYFGPGTRLLVL.

The chain recombines TRBV5-5 with TRBJ2-7; a possible D gene is TRBD1 (5 bases). The V gene's germline CDR1 is SGHKS and CDR2 YYEKEE (reference sequence). The V end was cut by 2 bases, the J end by 3 bases, with 15 bases between. The CDR3 is 15 residues long. The CDR3 DNA reads as TGTGCCAGCAGCTTAACTGACAGACCAGTCTACGAGCAGTACTTC. Protein: CASSLTDRPVYEQYF.

The chain links TRBV19 to TRBJ2-4; D remains unclear. From germline, CDR1 is LNHDA and CDR2 SQIVND (reference sequence). Trimming removed 4 bases at V and 0 bases at J, with 16 bases between. The CDR3 has 17 residues. In DNA form, the CDR3 reads TGTGCCAGTAGTACCGGCGGTTATGGGTTAGCCAAAAACATTCAGTACTTC. Protein: CASSTGGYGLAKNIQYF.

This clone was found once. V gene TRBV5-1 combines with J gene TRBJ2-3; 13 positions agree with TRBD2. J lost 3 bases, V lost 0 bases, and 4 bases had no gene match. The germline gives CDR1 SGHRS, CDR2 YFSETQ. The CDR3 sequence is 17 residues long. CDR3 bases: TGCGCCAGCAGCTTGGCGACTAGCGGGGGGATGACAGATACGCAGTATTTT. Translation: CASSLATSGGMTDTQYF.